This T cell receptor (beta chain) was captured in a study of Tregs in tolerant kidney transplant recipients. Recipients received nonmyeloablative bone marrow transplants from related graft donors, with transient mixed chimerism. Unstimulated regulatory T cells (CD4+CD25+CD127-), CD4+CD25- non-regulatory cells, CD4 and CD8 cells were FACS-sorted from thawed PBMCs. General study points: Findings come from small patient numbers and require larger validation.

Germline V gene lookup returns CDR1 SGHTA and CDR2 FQGTGA. V lost 1 base and J lost 1, with 10 bases in between. The CDR3 totals 16 residues. Note on this clone: Its antigen is undetermined.

Some clones are missing from TCRdb's copy, which holds only in-frame ones; the method was immunoSEQ multiplex PCR. In the table there are tens of thousands of clones, 93% of which are singletons. The V gene is TRBV7-3, the J gene TRBJ2-2; maybe TRBD2 (6 bases). This TCR came from a human patient who received a combined kidney and bone marrow transplant. Part of the T cell pool may stem from the graft donor. Sequenced here: CD4+ T cells from blood (PBMCs), sampled 12 months after the transplant. The CDR3 DNA follows: TGTGCCAGCAGCTTAAGTCCAGCGGGGAACACCGGGGAGCTGTTTTTT. This codes for CASSLSPAGNTGELFF.